This record looks at one T cell receptor beta chain sequence and its context. The data are from a study of blood T cell repertoires in COVID-19. On the study more broadly: The United States, Italy and Spain supplied acute and convalescent COVID-19 samples. The analysed material was cDNA or gDNA that came from T cells, B-cell-depleted T cells, or PBMCs.

Original data processing: Amplification of reference gene primers was used by the study to estimate nucleated cell counts. Produced via immunoSEQ multiplex PCR; TCRdb's table is partial and in-frame only. V, J and clone size were drawn from that table, and D and trimming were deduced from the DNA. The sample contains 60,000 to 80,000 clones, 75% to 85% of which appear only once. The receptor was isolated from a man aged 45-65 years with acute or convalescent COVID-19. The specimen sequenced was peripheral blood.

Written as DNA, the CDR3 is TGTGCCTGGAGGTGGACAGGGGGCACTGAAGCTTTCTTT. Amino acids: CAWRWTGGTEAFF. V is TRBV30 and J is TRBJ1-1; 10 positions agree with TRBD1. V was clipped by 3 bases and J by 4 bases; unmatched bases: 2. This CDR3 contains 13 residues. CDR1 is GTSNPN, CDR2 SVGIG, per germline (reference sequence).